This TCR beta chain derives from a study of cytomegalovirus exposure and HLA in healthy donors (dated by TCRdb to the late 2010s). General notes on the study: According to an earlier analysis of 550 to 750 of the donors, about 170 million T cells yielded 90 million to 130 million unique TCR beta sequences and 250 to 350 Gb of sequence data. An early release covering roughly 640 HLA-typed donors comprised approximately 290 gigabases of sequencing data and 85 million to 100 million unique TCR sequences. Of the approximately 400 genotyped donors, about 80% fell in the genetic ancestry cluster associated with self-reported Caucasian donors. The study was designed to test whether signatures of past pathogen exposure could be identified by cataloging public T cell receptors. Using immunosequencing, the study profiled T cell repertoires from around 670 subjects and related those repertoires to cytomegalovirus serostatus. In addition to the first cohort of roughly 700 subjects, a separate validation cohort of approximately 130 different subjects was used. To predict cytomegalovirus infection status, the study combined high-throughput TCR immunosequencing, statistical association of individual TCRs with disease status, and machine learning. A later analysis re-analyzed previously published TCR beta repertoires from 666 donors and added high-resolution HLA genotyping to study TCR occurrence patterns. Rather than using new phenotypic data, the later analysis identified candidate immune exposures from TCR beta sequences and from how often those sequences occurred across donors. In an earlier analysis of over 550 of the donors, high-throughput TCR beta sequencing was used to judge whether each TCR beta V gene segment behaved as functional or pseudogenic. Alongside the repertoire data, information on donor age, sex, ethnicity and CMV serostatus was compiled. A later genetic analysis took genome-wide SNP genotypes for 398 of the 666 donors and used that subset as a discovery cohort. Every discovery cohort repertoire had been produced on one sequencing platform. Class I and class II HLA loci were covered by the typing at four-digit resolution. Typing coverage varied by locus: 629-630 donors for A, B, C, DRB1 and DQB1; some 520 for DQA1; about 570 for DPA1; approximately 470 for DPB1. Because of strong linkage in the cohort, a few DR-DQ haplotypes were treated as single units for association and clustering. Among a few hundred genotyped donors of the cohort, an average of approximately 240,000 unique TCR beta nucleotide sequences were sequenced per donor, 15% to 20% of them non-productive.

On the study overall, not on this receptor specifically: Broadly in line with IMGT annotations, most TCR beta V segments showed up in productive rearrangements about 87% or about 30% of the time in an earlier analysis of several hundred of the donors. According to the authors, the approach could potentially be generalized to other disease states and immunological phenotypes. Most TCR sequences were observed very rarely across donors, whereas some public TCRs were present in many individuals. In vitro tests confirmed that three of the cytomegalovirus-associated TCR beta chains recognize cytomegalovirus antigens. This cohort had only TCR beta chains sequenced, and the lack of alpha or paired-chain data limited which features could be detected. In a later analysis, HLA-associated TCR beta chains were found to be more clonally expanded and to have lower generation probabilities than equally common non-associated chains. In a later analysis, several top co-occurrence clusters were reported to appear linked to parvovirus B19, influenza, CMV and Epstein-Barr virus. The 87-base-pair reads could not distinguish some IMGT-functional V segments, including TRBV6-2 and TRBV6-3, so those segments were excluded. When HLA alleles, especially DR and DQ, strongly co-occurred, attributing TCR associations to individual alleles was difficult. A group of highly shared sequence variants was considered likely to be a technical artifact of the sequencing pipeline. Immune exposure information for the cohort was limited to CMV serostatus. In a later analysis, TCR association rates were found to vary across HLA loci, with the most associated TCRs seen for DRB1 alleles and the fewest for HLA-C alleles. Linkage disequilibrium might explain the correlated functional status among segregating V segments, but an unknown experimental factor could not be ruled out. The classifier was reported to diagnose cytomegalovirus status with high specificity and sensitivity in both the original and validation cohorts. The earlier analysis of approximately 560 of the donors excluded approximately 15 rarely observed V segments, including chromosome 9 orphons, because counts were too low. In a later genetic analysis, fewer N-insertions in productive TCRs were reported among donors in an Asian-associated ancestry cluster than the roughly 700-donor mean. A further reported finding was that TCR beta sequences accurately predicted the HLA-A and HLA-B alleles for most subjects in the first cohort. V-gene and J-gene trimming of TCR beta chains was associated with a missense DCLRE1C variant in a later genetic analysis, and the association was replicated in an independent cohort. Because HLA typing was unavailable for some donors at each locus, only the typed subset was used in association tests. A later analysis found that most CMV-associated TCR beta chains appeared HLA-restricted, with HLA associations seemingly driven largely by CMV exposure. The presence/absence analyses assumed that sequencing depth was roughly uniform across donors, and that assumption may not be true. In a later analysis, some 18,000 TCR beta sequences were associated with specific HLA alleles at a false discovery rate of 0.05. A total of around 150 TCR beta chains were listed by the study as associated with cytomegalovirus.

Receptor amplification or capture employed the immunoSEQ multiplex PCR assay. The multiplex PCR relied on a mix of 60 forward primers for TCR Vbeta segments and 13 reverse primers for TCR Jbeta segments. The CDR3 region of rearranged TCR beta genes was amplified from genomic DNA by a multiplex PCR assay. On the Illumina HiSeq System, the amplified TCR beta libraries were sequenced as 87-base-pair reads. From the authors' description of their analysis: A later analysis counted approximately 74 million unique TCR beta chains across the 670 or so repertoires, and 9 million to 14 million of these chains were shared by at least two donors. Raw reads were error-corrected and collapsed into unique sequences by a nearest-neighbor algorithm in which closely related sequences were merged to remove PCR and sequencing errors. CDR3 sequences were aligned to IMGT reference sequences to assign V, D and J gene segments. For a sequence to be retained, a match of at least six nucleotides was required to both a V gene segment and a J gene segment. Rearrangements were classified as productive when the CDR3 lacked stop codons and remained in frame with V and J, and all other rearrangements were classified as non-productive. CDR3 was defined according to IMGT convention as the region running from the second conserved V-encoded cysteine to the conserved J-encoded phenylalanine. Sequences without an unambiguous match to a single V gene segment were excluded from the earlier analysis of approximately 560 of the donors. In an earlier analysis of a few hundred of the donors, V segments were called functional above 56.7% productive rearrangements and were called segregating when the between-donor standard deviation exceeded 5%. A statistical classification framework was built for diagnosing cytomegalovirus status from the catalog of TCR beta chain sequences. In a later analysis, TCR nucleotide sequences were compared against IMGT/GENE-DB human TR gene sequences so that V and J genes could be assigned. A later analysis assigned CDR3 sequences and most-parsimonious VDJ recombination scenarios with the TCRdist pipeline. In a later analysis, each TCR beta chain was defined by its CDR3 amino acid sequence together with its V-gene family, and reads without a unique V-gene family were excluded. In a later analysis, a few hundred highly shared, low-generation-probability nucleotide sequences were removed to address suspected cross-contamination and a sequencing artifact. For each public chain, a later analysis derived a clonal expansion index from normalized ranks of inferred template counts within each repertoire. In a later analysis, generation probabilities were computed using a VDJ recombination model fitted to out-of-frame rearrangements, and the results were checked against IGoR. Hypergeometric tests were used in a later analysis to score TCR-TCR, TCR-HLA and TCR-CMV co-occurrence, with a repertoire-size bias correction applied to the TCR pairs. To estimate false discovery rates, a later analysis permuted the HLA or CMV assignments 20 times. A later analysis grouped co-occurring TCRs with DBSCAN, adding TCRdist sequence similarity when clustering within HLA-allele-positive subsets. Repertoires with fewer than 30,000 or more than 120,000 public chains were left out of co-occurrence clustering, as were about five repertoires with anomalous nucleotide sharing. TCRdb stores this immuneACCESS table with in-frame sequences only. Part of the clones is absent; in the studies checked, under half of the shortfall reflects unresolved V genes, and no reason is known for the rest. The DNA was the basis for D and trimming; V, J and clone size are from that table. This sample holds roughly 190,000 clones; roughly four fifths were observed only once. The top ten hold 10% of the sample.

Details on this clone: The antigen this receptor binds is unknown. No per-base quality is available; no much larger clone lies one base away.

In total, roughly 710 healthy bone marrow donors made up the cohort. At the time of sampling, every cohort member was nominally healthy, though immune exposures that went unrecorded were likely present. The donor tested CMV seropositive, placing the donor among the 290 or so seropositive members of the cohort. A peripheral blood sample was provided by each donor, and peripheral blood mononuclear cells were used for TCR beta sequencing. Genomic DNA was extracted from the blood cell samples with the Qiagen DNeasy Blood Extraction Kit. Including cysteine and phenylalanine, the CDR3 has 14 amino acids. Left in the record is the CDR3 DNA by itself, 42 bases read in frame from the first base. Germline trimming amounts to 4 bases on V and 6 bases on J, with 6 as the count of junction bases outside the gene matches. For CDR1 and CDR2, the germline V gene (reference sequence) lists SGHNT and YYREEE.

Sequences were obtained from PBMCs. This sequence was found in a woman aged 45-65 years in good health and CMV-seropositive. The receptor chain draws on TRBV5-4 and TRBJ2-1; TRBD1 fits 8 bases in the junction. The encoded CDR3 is CASSVRQGSNEQFF. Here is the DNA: TGTGCCAGCAGCGTAAGACAGGGGTCCAATGAGCAGTTCTTC.